Each of the 6 T cell receptor beta chains below was sequenced from the same sample in a study of identical twins. TCRdb processed the 5' RACE reads anew with MiXCR; each CDR3 protein has one entry. Found here are 1.5 million or so distinct CDR3 sequences, 25% to 35% of them singletons; the top ten hold about 0.25%. The source material was cord blood. All receptors come from a newborn girl in good health.

The chain employs TRBV27 and TRBJ1-6, with D maybe TRBD1 (6 bases). Germline V gene data show CDR1 as MNHEY and CDR2 as SMNVEV (reference sequence). This CDR3 region has 13 residues. Trimming shortened V by 9 bases and J by 10 bases, and 16 bases separated the two germline ends. CDR3 DNA: TGTGCCAGTGCCCGACAGAGGGGGTCACCCCTCCACTTT. It translates to CASARQRGSPLHF.

The genes are TRBV5-1 and TRBJ2-1, with TRBD2 identical over 9 bases. Germline V gives CDR1 SGHRS, CDR2 YFSETQ. The ends lost 0 bases at V and 3 bases at J; junction bases unmatched: 10. The CDR3 runs to 18 residues. The CDR3 spells CASSLAPSSGDHYNEQFF. CDR3 DNA sequence: TGCGCCAGCAGCTTGGCTCCATCTAGCGGGGACCACTACAATGAGCAGTTCTTC.

The sample holds a few counts of this clonotype. The rearrangement links TRBV5-1 to TRBJ1-1; D is uncertain. Germline lookup yields CDR1 SGHRS and CDR2 YFSETQ. This CDR3 is 13 amino acids long. Trimming took 4 bases from V and 1 from J, leaving 8 bases between them. The CDR3 region has the DNA TGCGCCAGCAGCAAGTCACCGAACACTGAAGCTTTCTTT. Its translation is CASSKSPNTEAFF.

This clonotype appeared a single time. V usage is TRBV20-1 and J usage is TRBJ2-3; 11 bases align to TRBD2. V dropped 7 bases and J dropped 2; count of bases not matched to a gene: 2. This CDR3 has 13 residues. CDR1 and CDR2 (germline): DFQATT, SNEGSKA (reference sequence). CDR3 region: CSVAGGFTDTQYF. The CDR3 bases are TGCAGTGTAGCGGGGGGGTTCACAGATACGCAGTATTTT.

Written as DNA, the CDR3 is TGCAGTGCTAGAGATCTTCGAGGGGTAGACTACACCTTC. Encoded protein: CSARDLRGVDYTF. The genes are TRBV20-1 and TRBJ1-2; D may be TRBD1 (5 bases). Trimming took 0 bases from V and 10 from J, leaving 15 bases between them. The germline V gene encodes CDR1 DFQATT and CDR2 SNEGSKA (reference sequence). The CDR3 totals 13 residues.

There are a few counts of this clonotype. The chain is built from TRBV7-2 and TRBJ1-4; no clear D. This CDR3 contains 14 residues. Germline CDR1 reads SGHTA; CDR2 reads FQGNSA. Trimming shortened V by 6 bases and J by 5 bases, and 13 bases separated the two germline ends. The DNA for the CDR3 is TGTGCCAGCAGGCCCGGACGCTCGAATGAAAAACTGTTTTTT. It encodes CASRPGRSNEKLFF.